This TCR beta chain was profiled in a study of beta chain features in type 1 diabetes. About the study: In all, roughly 98,000,000 sorted cells from all samples were analyzed.

CDR1 is SEHNR and CDR2 is FQNEAQ in the germline V gene (reference sequence). The CDR3 sequence is 15 residues long. J gave up 5 bases and V 6 bases, and 7 bases lay outside the gene matches. Via the markers CD45RO/CCR7/CD25/CD127/CD95/CD27, stem cell-like memory, regulatory, central memory and naive CD4+ cells were sorted. Overall study results and limits: The study found moderately but significantly shorter TCRB CDR3s in all four CD4+ subsets of Type 1 diabetes patients. It was possible that PCR favored shorter templates, equally so in patients and controls.

cDNA synthesis used the whole RNA isolate, giving expressed TCRB sequences. Regulatory, naive and central memory T cell samples averaged approximately 3.9 million reads. The method was immunoSEQ multiplex PCR; TCRdb's version includes in-frame clones alone and lacks a portion of them. This sample carries around 140,000 clones, around 8.8% of them seen once, and the ten largest clones take 0.7% to 0.85%. With regard to this clone: What it binds is not known.

The genes are TRBV7-9 and TRBJ2-5; TRBD2 matches 12 bases. The receptor was derived from a man aged 25 to 40 with type 1 diabetes. What was sequenced was central memory CD4+ T cells from blood. The CDR3 is CASSSPGTSGETQYF. Written as DNA, the CDR3 is TGTGCCAGCAGTTCTCCCGGGACTAGCGGGGAGACCCAGTACTTC.